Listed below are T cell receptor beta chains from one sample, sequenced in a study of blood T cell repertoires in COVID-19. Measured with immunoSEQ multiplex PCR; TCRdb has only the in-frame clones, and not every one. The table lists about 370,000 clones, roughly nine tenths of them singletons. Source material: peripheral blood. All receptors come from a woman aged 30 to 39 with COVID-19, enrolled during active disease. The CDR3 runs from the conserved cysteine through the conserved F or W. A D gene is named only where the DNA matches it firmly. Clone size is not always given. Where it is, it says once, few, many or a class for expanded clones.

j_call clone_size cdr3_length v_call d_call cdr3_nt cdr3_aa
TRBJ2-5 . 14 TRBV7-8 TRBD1 TGTGCCAGCAGCTTGCAGACAGGGGCAGAGACCCAGTACTTC CASSLQTGAETQYF
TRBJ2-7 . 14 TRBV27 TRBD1 TGTGCCAGCAGATGGGGGACAGGGGGGGGCGAGCAGTACTTC CASRWGTGGGEQYF
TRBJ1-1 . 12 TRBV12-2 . TGTGCAAGTCGCACCCGACAGGTTGAAGCTTTCTTT CASRTRQVEAFF
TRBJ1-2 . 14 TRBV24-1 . TGTGCCACCAGTGACCCGGGAGGACAAGGGGGCTACACCTTC CATSDPGGQGGYTF
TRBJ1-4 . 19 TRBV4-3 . TGCGCCAGCAGCCAAGCTCGGGGCGGGGGCCGCGCAACTAATGAAAAACTGTTTTTT CASSQARGGGRATNEKLFF
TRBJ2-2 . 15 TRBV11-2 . TGTGCCAGCAGCTCTGACACGACGAACACCGGGGAGCTGTTTTTT CASSSDTTNTGELFF
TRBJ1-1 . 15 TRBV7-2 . TGTGCCAGCAGCCCGCGGCCCAGGGAGGGCACTGAAGCTTTCTTT CASSPRPREGTEAFF
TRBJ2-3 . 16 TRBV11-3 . TGTGCCAGCAGCTCCTTTGTAGGCCGAGGAGCAGATACGCAGTATTTT CASSSFVGRGADTQYF
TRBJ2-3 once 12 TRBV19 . TGTGCCAGTAATGACTACCATCATACGCAGTATTTT CASNDYHHTQYF
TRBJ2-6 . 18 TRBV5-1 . TGCGCCAGCAGCTTGGAGGACAGACCCTTCTCTGGGGCCAACGTCCTGACTTTC CASSLEDRPFSGANVLTF
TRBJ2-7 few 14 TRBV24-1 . TGTGCCACCAGTCACCTGGGGCCGACAGATGAGCAGTACTTC CATSHLGPTDEQYF
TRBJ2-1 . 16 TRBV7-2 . TGTGCCAGCAGCTCCGGATGGCGGAAAGCCTACAATGAGCAGTTCTTC CASSSGWRKAYNEQFF
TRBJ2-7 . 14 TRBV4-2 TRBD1 TGTGCCAGCAGCCAGGACAGGGAGGTCAACGAGCAGTACTTC CASSQDREVNEQYF
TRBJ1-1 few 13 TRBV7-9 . TGTGCCAGCAGCTTTGGGGCCTCCACTGAAGCTTTCTTT CASSFGASTEAFF
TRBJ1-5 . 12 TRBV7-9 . TGTGCCAGCAGCTTAGGCGGCGGGCCCCAGCATTTT CASSLGGGPQHF
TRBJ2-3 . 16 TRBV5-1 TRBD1 TGCGCCAGCAGCCCGGAACCCGGGACAGGGAGAGATACGCAGTATTTT CASSPEPGTGRDTQYF
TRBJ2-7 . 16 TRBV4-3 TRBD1 TGCGCCAGCAGCCAACGAGGGACAGGGGGCCTTATCGAGCAGTACTTC CASSQRGTGGLIEQYF
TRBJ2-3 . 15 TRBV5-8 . TGTGCCAGCAGCTTCCGCGGACTTAGCACAGATACGCAGTATTTT CASSFRGLSTDTQYF
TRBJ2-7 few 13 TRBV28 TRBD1 TGTGCCAGCCTCGGACAGGGGCTATACGAGCAGTACTTC CASLGQGLYEQYF
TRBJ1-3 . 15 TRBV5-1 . TGCGCCAGCAGCTTTGACGAATCGAGGGGAAACACCATATATTTT CASSFDESRGNTIYF
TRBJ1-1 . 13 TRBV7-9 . TGTGCCAGCAGCCTATCCCAGAACACTGAAGCTTTCTTT CASSLSQNTEAFF
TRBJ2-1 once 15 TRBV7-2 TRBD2 TGTGCCAGCAGCTTTGGCGGGAGTAATTTTAATGAGCAGTTCTTC CASSFGGSNFNEQFF
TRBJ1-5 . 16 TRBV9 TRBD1 TGTGCCAGCAGCGTAGGTAGTGGGCAGGGGGATCAGCCCCAGCATTTT CASSVGSGQGDQPQHF
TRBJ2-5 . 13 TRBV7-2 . TGTGCCAGCAGCACCAGGACAGAAACTTACTTGTACTTC CASSTRTETYLYF
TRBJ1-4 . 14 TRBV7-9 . TGTGCCAGCAGCTTAGGGCAGGGAGGCGAAAAACTGTTTTTT CASSLGQGGEKLFF
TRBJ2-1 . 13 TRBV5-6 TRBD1 TGTGCCAGCAGCTCGCGAGGGACAGTCAGGCAGTTCTTC CASSSRGTVRQFF
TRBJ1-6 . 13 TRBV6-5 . TGTGCCAGCAGTTCCGTCGACAGGTCACCCCTCCACTTT CASSSVDRSPLHF
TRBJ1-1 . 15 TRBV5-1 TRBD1 TGCGCCAGTCAAGGACAGGGGGCAGGAAGGACTGAAGCTTTCTTT CASQGQGAGRTEAFF
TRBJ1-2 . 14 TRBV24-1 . TGTGCCACCAGTGATTTAAAGCGACCCTATGGCTACACCTTC CATSDLKRPYGYTF
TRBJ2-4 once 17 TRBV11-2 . TGTGCCAGCAGCTTAACGGGTGTGGATCGCTCCAAAAACATTCAGTACTTC CASSLTGVDRSKNIQYF